Listed below are T cell receptor beta chains from one sample, sequenced in a study of identical twins. MiXCR, run by TCRdb on the 5' RACE reads, gives a single entry per CDR3 protein. The sample records around 340,000 distinct CDR3 sequences, roughly an eighth being singletons. Separately, the same data were catalogued under a study of yellow fever vaccine responses in identical twins.

Sequenced input: CD8+ T cells sorted from blood. The receptor source for this set is a woman younger than 30 in good health. The CDR3 runs from the conserved cysteine through the conserved F or W. The order of the fields is D gene, V gene, J gene, clone size, CDR3 DNA, CDR3 protein. The D gene is left open where the match is weak. Clone size, where shown, is once, few, many, or a class for clones that have expanded.

NA	TRBV6-2/TRBV6-3	TRBJ2-7	NA	TGTGCCAGCAGTTACTCTTGGTTTCGGAATGACGAGCAGTACTTC	CASSYSWFRNDEQYF
TRBD1	TRBV27	TRBJ2-3	few	TGTGCCAGCAGCCCCCGGGACAGGGCCACAGATACGCAGTATTTT	CASSPRDRATDTQYF
NA	TRBV28	TRBJ1-6	few	TGTGCCAGCAGTTTATCCCGGGTGAGCTCCTATAATTCACCCCTCCACTTT	CASSLSRVSSYNSPLHF
NA	TRBV27	TRBJ2-1	NA	TGTGCCAGCAGTTTAACGGTGAGCTCCTACAATGAGCAGTTCTTC	CASSLTVSSYNEQFF
NA	TRBV5-5	TRBJ2-5	NA	TGTGCCAGCAGCTCTGTACAGGATCAAGAGACCCAGTACTTC	CASSSVQDQETQYF
NA	TRBV29-1	TRBJ1-2	few	TGCAGCGTTGAAGAGATCTATGGCTACACCTTC	CSVEEIYGYTF
NA	TRBV9	TRBJ2-2	few	TGTGCCAGCAGCACGCAACAGGTCCCGAACACCGGGGAGCTGTTTTTT	CASSTQQVPNTGELFF
NA	TRBV20-1	TRBJ1-5	many	TGCAGTGCTAGTAAGGGTTTGGGTAGCAATCAGCCCCAGCATTTT	CSASKGLGSNQPQHF
NA	TRBV14	TRBJ1-6	NA	TGTGCCAGCAGCCAAGTTCCGGGATCACCCCTCCACTTT	CASSQVPGSPLHF
NA	TRBV5-1	TRBJ2-5	NA	TGCGCCAGCAGCCCCATTAGTCTTAGCGAGACCCAGTACTTC	CASSPISLSETQYF
NA	TRBV4-1	TRBJ2-2	many	TGCGCCAGCAGCAGAACCACCGGGGAGCTGTTTTTT	CASSRTTGELFF
TRBD2	TRBV12-3/TRBV12-4	TRBJ2-1	many	TGTGCCAGCAGTTTACTTTCTAGCGGTTACAATGAGCAGTTCTTC	CASSLLSSGYNEQFF
TRBD1	TRBV20-1	TRBJ2-2	few	TGCAGTGCTAGGATACAGGGGACGAACACCGGGGAGCTGTTTTTT	CSARIQGTNTGELFF
NA	TRBV4-2	TRBJ2-1	few	TGTGCCAGCAGCCAACTTCACGGAAATACCTACAATGAGCAGTTCTTC	CASSQLHGNTYNEQFF
NA	TRBV28	TRBJ2-3	few	TGTGCCAGCAGTTTTGGGGGACTGTCTGGCACAGATACGCAGTATTTT	CASSFGGLSGTDTQYF
NA	TRBV5-1	TRBJ1-1	NA	TGCGCCAGCAGTTTTCGGACAGAGAACACTGAAGCTTTCTTT	CASSFRTENTEAFF
NA	TRBV12-3/TRBV12-4	TRBJ2-3	many	TGTGCCAGCAGTAATACAGGGCTATCTAGCACAGATACGCAGTATTTT	CASSNTGLSSTDTQYF
TRBD1	TRBV6-6	TRBJ1-5	NA	TGTGCCAGCAGTGGGACAGCAAATCAGCCCCAGCATTTT	CASSGTANQPQHF
NA	TRBV6-5	TRBJ2-6	NA	TGTGCCAGCAGTTACTCGGGAGGGGGCGAAGCTGGGGCCAACGTCCTGACTTTC	CASSYSGGGEAGANVLTF
TRBD2	TRBV10-2	TRBJ2-3	once	TGCGCCAGCAGTGGGGACGGCGGGGGGGTAGGGGATACGCAGTATTTT	CASSGDGGGVGDTQYF
NA	TRBV7-9	TRBJ2-5	few	TGTGCCAGCAGTCCGACTGGGGGGGAGACCCAGTACTTC	CASSPTGGETQYF
TRBD1	TRBV9	TRBJ2-3	NA	TGTGCCAGCAGCACCCGGGACAGCTTCACAGATACGCAGTATTTT	CASSTRDSFTDTQYF
NA	TRBV12-3/TRBV12-4	TRBJ2-5	many	TGTGCCAGCAGTTCCCCGGGACTCCAAGAGACCCAGTACTTC	CASSSPGLQETQYF
NA	TRBV4-1	TRBJ1-5	few	TGCGCCAGCAGCCAAGCCCCTAAAATCAATCAGCCCCAGCATTTT	CASSQAPKINQPQHF
TRBD2	TRBV15	TRBJ2-1	NA	TGTGCCACCAGCAGAGAGGCTAGCGGGGGCCTAGGGGAGCAGTTCTTC	CATSREASGGLGEQFF
NA	TRBV7-3	TRBJ2-7	few	TGTGCCAGCAGCGAAGAACAGAGCTACGAGCAGTACTTC	CASSEEQSYEQYF
TRBD1	TRBV4-1	TRBJ2-2	few	TGCGCCAGCAGCCAAGAACAGGGGGGATCCGGGGAGCTGTTTTTT	CASSQEQGGSGELFF
NA	TRBV9	TRBJ1-1	few	TGTGCCAGCAGCGCCACCGGGACCTCCTCTACCGATGAAGCTTTCTTT	CASSATGTSSTDEAFF
TRBD1	TRBV14	TRBJ2-5	NA	TGTGCCAGCAGCCAAGATCCTGGACAGGCTCTCCAAGAGACCCAGTACTTC	CASSQDPGQALQETQYF
TRBD2	TRBV4-1	TRBJ2-7	few	TGCGCCAGCAGCCAAGAGGGCGCTAGCGGGATTTCCTACGAGCAGTACTTC	CASSQEGASGISYEQYF
NA	TRBV10-2	TRBJ2-7	NA	TGCGCCAGCAGTGGGGACTTGCCCTACGAGCAGTACTTC	CASSGDLPYEQYF
TRBD2	TRBV7-8	TRBJ2-3	few	TGTGCCAGCAGCTCCCGGGAGGACGGCACAGATACGCAGTATTTT	CASSSREDGTDTQYF
NA	TRBV7-9	TRBJ1-1	few	TGTGCCAGCAGCTTAGGGGGGGGGGACATGAACACTGAAGCTTTCTTT	CASSLGGGDMNTEAFF
TRBD2	TRBV25-1	TRBJ2-3	many	TGTGCCACCGATGGGACTAGCGGACCCGCTACAGATACGCAGTATTTT	CATDGTSGPATDTQYF
NA	TRBV15	TRBJ2-1	few	TGTGCCACCAGCAGAGATTTAGAGGTGTGGTCCTACAATGAGCAGTTCTTC	CATSRDLEVWSYNEQFF
TRBD2	TRBV25-1	TRBJ2-1	NA	TGTGCCAGCAGTTTAGCGGGAGAACCCAGCCGGGAGCAGTTCTTC	CASSLAGEPSREQFF
NA	TRBV27	TRBJ1-6	few	TGTGCCAGCAGAATGGGTGGAGGGGATAATTCACCCCTCCACTTT	CASRMGGGDNSPLHF
NA	TRBV20-1	TRBJ1-4	NA	TGCAGTCGACCACCAAGGACGGTTCCTAATGAAAAACTGTTTTTT	CSRPPRTVPNEKLFF
TRBD1	TRBV12-3/TRBV12-4	TRBJ2-6	NA	TGTGCCAGCAGTTTAGCTAACAGGGGACCGGTGCAATACTCTGGGGCCAACGTCCTGACTTTC	CASSLANRGPVQYSGANVLTF
TRBD1	TRBV11-2	TRBJ2-6	NA	TGTGCCAGCAGCTTCCGGACCCTACAGGGGGCTGAAACCAACGTCCTGACTTTC	CASSFRTLQGAETNVLTF
TRBD2	TRBV4-1	TRBJ2-3	few	TGCGCCAGCAGCCGTCAAGCGGGAGGCACAGATACGCAGTATTTT	CASSRQAGGTDTQYF
TRBD2	TRBV19	TRBJ2-2	NA	TGTGCCAGTAGTAGCCTAGCGGGGGACACCGGGGAGCTGTTTTTT	CASSSLAGDTGELFF
TRBD2	TRBV5-6	TRBJ2-3	NA	TGTGCCAGCAGCTGGGCACTAGCGGGAAGCTTGGATACGCAGTATTTT	CASSWALAGSLDTQYF
NA	TRBV10-3	TRBJ2-3	few	TGTGCCATCAGTGACCCGCAGCGGGCTAGCACAGATACGCAGTATTTT	CAISDPQRASTDTQYF
NA	TRBV7-9	TRBJ2-1	NA	TGTGCCAGCACCCCAGACAATGAGCAGTTCTTC	CASTPDNEQFF
TRBD2	TRBV28	TRBJ2-1	NA	TGTGCCAGCAGTTACAAACCCGGGGGGGGGGCTGAGCAGTTCTTC	CASSYKPGGGAEQFF
NA	TRBV10-3	TRBJ1-5	many	TGTGCCATCAGTGAGTCAGGGAGCAATCAGCCCCAGCATTTT	CAISESGSNQPQHF
TRBD1	TRBV29-1	TRBJ2-1	many	TGCAGCGGGGGACAGGGTTTGGAGCAGTTCTTC	CSGGQGLEQFF
NA	TRBV29-1	TRBJ2-2	NA	TGCAGCGTTGAAGATCTGGTAGGGGGGACCGGGGAGCTGTTTTTT	CSVEDLVGGTGELFF
TRBD2	TRBV6-2/TRBV6-3	TRBJ2-3	many	TGTGCCAGCAGTCAGGGACTAGCCACAGATACGCAGTATTTT	CASSQGLATDTQYF
NA	TRBV6-4	TRBJ2-2	NA	TGTGCCAGCAGTGCTGTGGATTTGAACACCGGGGAGCTGTTTTTT	CASSAVDLNTGELFF
NA	TRBV7-6	TRBJ2-1	few	TGTGCCAGCAGCTCCCCCCCCGGGACAAGTGGTCTCTACAATGAGCAGTTCTTC	CASSSPPGTSGLYNEQFF
NA	TRBV11-2	TRBJ2-3	NA	TGTGTCAGCAGCCTGCGGATTGGGGGCCCTAGCACAGATACGCAGTATTTT	CVSSLRIGGPSTDTQYF
NA	TRBV11-2	TRBJ2-5	NA	TGTGCCAGCAGCTTAGAGCCGCCGTGGAAAGAGACCCAGTACTTC	CASSLEPPWKETQYF